This TCR delta chain was captured in a study of gamma-delta chains in newborns, infants, children. About the research overall: Microbial exposure reportedly drives polyclonal innate γδ T cell expansion after birth.

This clone has more than one count but fewer than ten. Possible read error: a much larger clone is one base away. The sample carries other DNA sequences with the same CDR3. TCRdb fed the reads into CATT to redo clone calling. The table has 5,600 or so delta-chain clones, around 2% seen once. Per the germline V gene, CDR1 is GEAIGNYY and CDR2 is EKD. The CDR3 is 14 amino acids. The source material was blood. This TCR came from a child who was a newborn, infant or young child, either healthy, febrile or measles-vaccinated (not recorded which). The V and J genes are TRDV2 and TRDJ1; tentative D call: TRDD3 (6 bases). In DNA form, the CDR3 reads TGTGCCTGTGACACACTGGGAGTTACCGATAAGCTCATCTTT. Protein product: CACDTLGVTDKLIF.